The rows below give T cell receptor beta chains drawn from one sample of a study of cytomegalovirus exposure and HLA in healthy donors. Sequencing used immunoSEQ multiplex PCR; TCRdb keeps in-frame clones, though not all of them. The data show about 180,000 clones, about four fifths seen once. Source material: PBMCs. The source of these receptors is a man in his forties in good health and CMV-seronegative. Both conserved end residues are part of each CDR3. The order of the fields is clone size, J gene, D gene, V gene, CDR3 DNA, CDR3 protein. D genes are given only for firm matches. Clone sizes are given selectively: once, few, many, or a class where the clone is expanded.

-	TRBJ1-3	-	TRBV5-5	TGTGCCAGCAGCCGTCTACAGGGTGAGGCCATATATTTT	CASSRLQGEAIYF
once	TRBJ2-2	TRBD2	TRBV7-2	TGTGCCAGCGTGGTAGCGGGGAACACCGGGGAGCTGTTTTTT	CASVVAGNTGELFF
-	TRBJ2-3	-	TRBV4-3	TGCGCCAGCAGCCAAGATCTCGGCACAGATACGCAGTATTTT	CASSQDLGTDTQYF
-	TRBJ2-3	TRBD2	TRBV10-2	TGCGCCAGCAGTGGGTTGCGGGGGATAGATACGCAGTATTTT	CASSGLRGIDTQYF
-	TRBJ2-7	TRBD1	TRBV27	TGTGCCAGCAGTAGCTCCGGGACAGGGGGTTGGGAGCAGTACTTC	CASSSSGTGGWEQYF
-	TRBJ1-2	TRBD1	TRBV28	TGTGCCAGCAGTTACAGACAGGGGCCATCCTATGGCTACACCTTC	CASSYRQGPSYGYTF
-	TRBJ1-6	TRBD1	TRBV27	TGTGCCAGCAGTTATATCAGGGGGCTTTGGAGTGATTCACCCCTCCACTTT	CASSYIRGLWSDSPLHF
-	TRBJ2-7	-	TRBV27	TGTGCCAGCAGCCAAATGGGACACATGTACGAGCAGTACTTC	CASSQMGHMYEQYF
-	TRBJ1-6	-	TRBV30	TGTGCCTGGAGTACCCAGTATAATTCACCCCTCCACTTT	CAWSTQYNSPLHF
-	TRBJ2-1	-	TRBV21-1	TGTGCCAGCTCCCCCGGAGGGGGCCACTACAATGAGCAGTTCTTC	CASSPGGGHYNEQFF
-	TRBJ2-1	TRBD2	TRBV28	TGTGCCAGCACCGGCGGGAGGTTTTACTACAATGAGCAGTTCTTC	CASTGGRFYYNEQFF
-	TRBJ2-1	-	TRBV7-3	TGTGCCAGCAGCTTAAGTCTGAATGAGCAGTTCTTC	CASSLSLNEQFF
-	TRBJ2-1	TRBD2	TRBV5-1	TGCGCCAGCAGCTTGGTGGCGGGAGCCTACAATGAGCAGTTCTTC	CASSLVAGAYNEQFF
-	TRBJ1-2	-	TRBV18	TGTGCCAGCTCACCCGCGGGGGGCAGGCAGGCCAATAATGGCTACACCTTC	CASSPAGGRQANNGYTF
-	TRBJ1-1	TRBD1	TRBV19	TGTGCCAGTAGTCCCCGGACAGGGGGAATAACTGAAGCTTTCTTT	CASSPRTGGITEAFF
-	TRBJ2-5	-	TRBV7-9	TGTGCCAGCAGCCAGGACAGTGGGGAGACCCAATACTTC	CASSQDSGETQYF